The 12 T cell receptor beta chains given below trace back to one sample, sequenced in a study of blood T cell repertoires in COVID-19. Assay used: immunoSEQ multiplex PCR; TCRdb lists only in-frame clones, some missing. Here the sample spans roughly 61,000 clones, 75% to 95% being singletons. The specimen sequenced was peripheral blood. Receptors were obtained from a man in his 60s with acute or convalescent COVID-19.

The chain couples TRBV19 to TRBJ2-4; 8 bases line up with TRBD1. This CDR3 has 13 residues. Germline CDR1 reads LNHDA; CDR2 reads SQIVND (reference sequence). Trimming cost V 3 bases and J 7 bases; bases outside gene matches: 2. CDR3 loop: CASSINRGNIQYF. The CDR3 DNA reads TGTGCCAGTAGTATCAACAGGGGGAACATTCAGTACTTC.

The DNA of the CDR3 is TGTGCCAGCAGCAGTGGGGTGGGCGGGGAAGCTTTCTTT. Translating it yields CASSSGVGGEAFF. The V gene is TRBV7-3, the J gene TRBJ1-1; D gene unclear. CDR1 SGHTA and CDR2 FQGTGA come from the germline V gene. The CDR3 is 13 amino acids. V lost 5 bases, J lost 8 bases, and 15 bases lay in between.

The chain combines TRBV5-1 with TRBJ2-7, with TRBD1 as a possible D gene (6 bases). V was clipped by 4 bases and J by 2 bases, with 16 bases between them. The V gene's germline CDR1 is SGHRS and CDR2 YFSETQ. The CDR3 is 15 residues long. CDR3 sequence: CASSQTDSWAYEQYF. Written as DNA, the CDR3 is TGCGCCAGCAGCCAAACGGACAGTTGGGCCTACGAGCAGTACTTC.

The chain links TRBV4-3 to TRBJ2-1, with TRBD2 matching over 15 bases. The germline CDR1 and CDR2 sequences are LGHNA and YSLEER. The CDR3 totals 16 residues. The V segment lost 4 bases and the J segment 5 bases; nucleotides outside the gene matches: 3. Here the CDR3 reads CASSPGLAGGNNEQFF. The CDR3 DNA reads TGCGCCAGCAGCCCGGGACTAGCGGGAGGAAACAATGAGCAGTTCTTC.

This clone was seen a single time. At one end, the junction sequence differs from germline, possibly due to a read error. This rearrangement joins TRBV7-2 to TRBJ2-7; 9 bases are a match to TRBD2. The CDR3 runs 14 residues. The germline gives CDR1 SGHTA, CDR2 FQGNSA. CDR3 in DNA: TGTGCCAGCAGGTTAGCGGGAGACATCTACGAGCAGTACTTC. It is translated as CASRLAGDIYEQYF.

J is TRBJ2-5 and V is TRBV30; 8 bases are shared with TRBD2. Germline loops: CDR1 GTSNPN, CDR2 SVGIG (reference sequence). This CDR3 contains 14 residues. Germline trimming cut 1 base from V and 5 bases from J; bases unmatched to any gene: 6. The CDR3 sequence: CAWSAGLEMETQYF. CDR3 nucleotides: TGTGCCTGGAGTGCGGGACTAGAGATGGAGACCCAGTACTTC. The entire variable domain, with the rest obtained from reference TRBV30 and TRBJ2-5, is as follows: SQTIHQWPATLVQPVGSPLSLECTVEGTSNPNLYWYRQAAGRGLQLLFYSVGIGQISSEVPQNLSASRPQDRQFILSSKKLLLSDSGFYLCAWSAGLEMETQYFGPGTRLLVL.

The rearrangement links TRBV28 to TRBJ2-7; the D gene is possibly TRBD1 (5 bases). Trimming left V 6 bases short and J 4 bases short, with 10 bases between. The CDR3 has 12 amino acids. The germline gives CDR1 MDHEN, CDR2 SYDVKM. The CDR3 region has the DNA TGTGCCAGCAGGACAGAGATTTACGAGCAGTACTTC. This sequence encodes CASRTEIYEQYF.

The DNA for the CDR3 is TGTGCCAGCAGTTACTCGGGGCAGCCAACCACTGAAGCTTTCTTT. This sequence encodes CASSYSGQPTTEAFF. The chain uses TRBV6-2 or TRBV6-3 and TRBJ1-1; D might be TRBD1 (5 bases). Trimming took 0 bases from V and 4 from J, leaving 12 bases between them. This CDR3 comprises 15 residues. Germline V gives CDR1 MNHEY, CDR2 SVGEGT.

The rearrangement links TRBV25-1 to TRBJ2-2; D might be TRBD1 (5 bases). Trimming pared 5 bases from V and 5 bases from J, leaving 21 bases between. The CDR3 has 17 amino acids. CDR1 is MGHDK, CDR2 SYGVNS, per germline. The CDR3, as DNA: TGTGCCAGCAGTTATGCACCAGGGAATAGAGGAACCGGGGAGCTGTTTTTT. It specifies CASSYAPGNRGTGELFF.

The chain uses TRBV4-3 and TRBJ1-4; tentative D call: TRBD1 (6 bases). V lost 0 bases and J lost 7, with 12 bases in between. The CDR3 totals 15 residues. Germline V gene lookup returns CDR1 LGHNA and CDR2 YSLEER. The CDR3 loop is CASSQDSQGLEKLFF. Here the CDR3 DNA reads TGCGCCAGCAGCCAAGATAGCCAGGGGCTTGAAAAACTGTTTTTT.

The rearrangement links TRBV19 to TRBJ2-1, with D possibly being TRBD2 (6 bases). The CDR3 covers 17 residues. CDR1 and CDR2 from the germline V gene are LNHDA and SQIVND (reference sequence). V was clipped by 1 base and J by 4 bases, with 17 bases between them. CDR3 coding DNA: TGTGCCAGTAGTATAGGTGAATGGCGGGATCGGTACAATGAGCAGTTCTTC. This sequence encodes CASSIGEWRDRYNEQFF.

The genes are TRBV5-1 and TRBJ2-1, with 15 bases identical to TRBD2. V trimming: 4 bases; J trimming: 9 bases; junction bases outside the gene matches: 8. Germline V gene data show CDR1 as SGHRS and CDR2 as YFSETQ. CDR3 length: 16 residues. Here the CDR3 DNA reads TGCGCCAGCAGCGGGACTAGCGGGAGGCCAGGCAGTGAGCAGTTCTTC. This translates into CASSGTSGRPGSEQFF.